This T cell receptor (beta chain) emerged from a study of OX40 agonist ivuxolimab in advanced cancers. Produced via immunoSEQ multiplex PCR; TCRdb's table is partial and in-frame only. The repertoire holds 76,000 or so clones, with approximately 85% as singletons. The CDR3 runs 18 residues. Trimming took 3 bases from V and 7 from J, leaving 27 bases between them. The germline V gene has CDR1 ENHRY and CDR2 SYGVKD. The sample consisted of CD4+ or CD8+ T cells sorted from blood, taken in a trial of the OX40 agonist ivuxolimab. The V call is TRBV10-3, the J call TRBJ1-2; D is possibly TRBD1 (5 bases). This sequence was found in an adult with an advanced solid tumor such as melanoma, head and neck, liver or kidney cancer. The CDR3 loop reads CAISDFTGLGRAGSGYTF. In DNA, the CDR3 is TGTGCCATCAGTGATTTTACAGGACTAGGCCGAGCCGGGTCTGGCTACACCTTC.